This entry concerns a single T cell receptor beta chain. J was trimmed by 3 bases and V by 5 bases; bases with no gene match: 10. This CDR3 is built from 16 residues. CDR1 and CDR2 from the germline V gene are PRHDT and FYEKMQ (reference sequence). These data come from a study of cytomegalovirus exposure and HLA in healthy donors. The primer mix had 60 Vbeta and 13 Jbeta primers. As handled by the study authors: Counted up in a later analysis, unique TCR beta chains came to roughly 80 million, with around 12 million shared. This table comes from immunoSEQ multiplex PCR, and its TCRdb copy is limited to in-frame clones, with some not included. V, J and clone size derive from that table, while D and trimming were established from the DNA sequence. The sample lists 200,000 to 250,000 clones; over 75% were seen once.

V is TRBV13 and J is TRBJ2-1; TRBD1 aligns across 7 bases. The sequenced sample was PBMCs. This clonotype was obtained from a human donor in good health. CDR3 protein: CASSRTRDRDYNEQFF. In DNA form, the CDR3 reads TGTGCCAGCAGCAGAACCCGGGACAGAGACTACAATGAGCAGTTCTTC.